This entry lists 16 T cell receptor beta chains sequenced from one sample in a study of T cells in Graves' hyperthyroidism and ophthalmopathy. Using RNA transcripts as the source, TCR beta CDR3 regions were amplified. The study used the HTBI primer set for a first-round RT-PCR of the TCR CDR3. TCRdb re-called the multiplex PCR reads with MiXCR, one entry per CDR3 protein. The top ten clones hold about 4% of a sample with 600,000 to 700,000 distinct CDR3 sequences, about 15% of them seen once. Sequenced material: blood. The receptor source for this set is a woman aged 40 to 55 with Graves' ophthalmopathy.

The V and J genes are TRBV28 and TRBJ2-2; D may be TRBD1 (5 bases). CDR3 length: 15 amino acids. Trimming removed 6 bases at V and 1 base at J, with 12 bases between. Germline CDR1 reads MDHEN; CDR2 reads SYDVKM. The DNA for the CDR3 is TGTGCCAGCAGCTTAGGGGCGATGAACACCGGGGAGCTGTTTTTT. It yields the protein CASSLGAMNTGELFF.

This clonotype occurred many times. The chain combines TRBV6-5 with TRBJ2-7; D is perhaps TRBD2 (6 bases). The V end lost 0 bases, the J end lost 2 bases, and 14 bases lay between the germline ends. CDR1 is MNHEY and CDR2 is SVGAGI in the germline V gene. The CDR3 sequence is 16 residues long. This CDR3 reads CASSYSKSRETYEQYF. The CDR3 DNA reads as TGTGCCAGCAGTTACTCGAAATCCCGGGAGACCTACGAGCAGTACTTC.

The chain is built from TRBV6-4 and TRBJ2-2, with TRBD2 identical over 7 bases. The CDR3 consists of 19 residues. Trimming cost V 0 bases and J 4 bases; bases outside gene matches: 14. Germline lookup yields CDR1 MRHNA and CDR2 SNTAGT. CDR3 in amino acids: CASSDSRRGGTTGTGELFF. As DNA, the CDR3 is TGTGCCAGCAGTGACTCGCGGAGGGGCGGGACTACAGGCACCGGGGAGCTGTTTTTT.

The sample holds many counts of this clonotype. V and J are TRBV27 and TRBJ1-1; D may be TRBD1 (6 bases). Germline CDR1 and CDR2: MNHEY and SMNVEV (reference sequence). The ends were cut back, 2 bases at V and 3 bases at J, with 10 bases in the middle. The CDR3 is 14 residues long. CDR3: CASSLATGYTEAFF. CDR3 sequence (DNA): TGTGCCAGCAGTTTAGCTACAGGGTACACTGAAGCTTTCTTT.

This clonotype came up many times. The chain links TRBV3-1 to TRBJ2-5; 8 bases match TRBD1. The CDR3 length is 19 residues. The ends lost 4 bases at V and 5 bases at J; junction bases unmatched: 21. In germline, CDR1 is LGHDT, CDR2 YNNKEL (reference sequence). The CDR3 DNA sequence: TGTGCCAGCAGCCGCCCCCAAGGTCAACTAGGACAGGGCGGGGAGACCCAGTACTTC. Its translation is CASSRPQGQLGQGGETQYF.

The sample holds many counts of this clonotype. The CDR3 DNA sequence: TGTGCCAGCAGCTCCGAGAGGGAGCAGTACTTC. Amino acid sequence: CASSSEREQYF. V gene TRBV7-9 combines with J gene TRBJ2-7, with D hard to call. Germline V gene sequence: CDR1 SEHNR, CDR2 FQNEAQ (reference sequence). CDR3 size: 11 residues. Trimming stripped 4 bases from V and 7 bases from J, with 8 bases between.

In this sample, this clonotype turned up many times. The gene calls are TRBV7-9 and TRBJ1-6; TRBD1 agrees at 7 bases. The V gene's germline CDR1 is SEHNR and CDR2 FQNEAQ (reference sequence). V shed 5 bases, J shed 9 bases, and the junction held 10 bases outside the gene matches. The CDR3 contains 15 residues. CDR3 in amino acids: CASSGNREGASPLHF. The CDR3 DNA is TGTGCCAGCAGCGGAAACAGGGAGGGGGCTTCACCCCTCCACTTT. The whole variable domain, filled in from reference TRBV7-9 and TRBJ1-6, reads DTGVSQNPRHKITKRGQNVTFRCDPISEHNRLYWYRQTLGQGPEFLTYFQNEAQLEKSRLLSDRFSAERPKGSFSTLEIQRTEQGDSAMYLCASSGNREGASPLHFGNGTRLTVT.

This clonotype was counted only a few times. The chain has TRBV11-1 and TRBJ2-2; 9 bases agree with TRBD1. The CDR3 extends over 16 amino acids. V shed 6 bases and J 2 bases; nucleotides not matched to a gene: 7. Per the germline V gene, CDR1 is SGHAT and CDR2 is FQDESV (reference sequence). The chain's CDR3 is CASRRNRGRNTGELFF. The CDR3 region has the DNA TGTGCCAGCAGACGTAACAGGGGGCGTAACACCGGGGAGCTGTTTTTT.

This clonotype was recorded a few times. This chain uses TRBV30 with TRBJ1-2; the D gene is possibly TRBD1 (5 bases). The CDR3 is made up of 12 amino acids. V was shortened by 3 bases and J by 4 bases, with 9 bases between the two germline ends. Germline V CDR1 and CDR2: GTSNPN, SVGIG (reference sequence). CDR3 residues: CAWRGGGYGYTF. In DNA form, the CDR3 reads TGTGCCTGGAGGGGTGGGGGCTATGGCTACACCTTC.

This clonotype was picked up many times. The chain is built from TRBV28 and TRBJ1-1; D is possibly TRBD1 (6 bases). The CDR3 runs 13 residues. V was pared by 4 bases and J by 4 bases, with 10 bases between. The germline V gene encodes CDR1 MDHEN and CDR2 SYDVKM. This CDR3 is CASSSTGPTEAFF. The CDR3 nucleotides read TGTGCCAGCAGTTCAACAGGGCCCACTGAAGCTTTCTTT.

This clonotype was counted ten times or more. The DNA of the CDR3 is TGTGCCAGCAGTTCCCGGGACGGAAACACTGAAGCTTTCTTT. Translation gives CASSSRDGNTEAFF. The genes are TRBV12-3 or TRBV12-4 and TRBJ1-1, with D possibly TRBD1 on 5 matching bases. V was trimmed by 4 bases and J by 2 bases, leaving 11 bases between them. This CDR3 contains 14 residues.

This clonotype occurred many times. The chain employs TRBV7-2 and TRBJ2-4; D tentatively fits TRBD1 or TRBD2 (7 bases each). Trimming removed 8 bases at V and 8 bases at J, with 22 bases between. The CDR3 is made up of 15 amino acids. The germline V gene encodes CDR1 SGHTA and CDR2 FQGNSA. DNA for the CDR3: TGTGCCAGCCGCCCAGGGGGGAGGGGAGGGGACATTCAGTACTTC. This codes for CASRPGGRGGDIQYF. The full variable domain, completed using reference TRBV7-2 and TRBJ2-4, is GAGVSQSPSNKVTEKGKDVELRCDPISGHTALYWYRQSLGQGLEFLIYFQGNSAPDKSGLPSDRFSAERTGGSVSTLTIQRTQQEDSAVYLCASRPGGRGGDIQYFGAGTRLSVL.

The V gene is TRBV6-5, the J gene TRBJ1-2, with TRBD1 matching over 11 bases. Germline assignment: CDR1 MNHEY and CDR2 SVGAGI. Trimming at V came to 2 bases and at J to 7 bases, leaving 6 bases not matched to a gene. There are 15 residues in the CDR3. The CDR3 DNA is TGTGCCAGCAGTTACCTCGGACAGGGGGCGGGTGGCTACACCTTC. This encodes CASSYLGQGAGGYTF.

This sequence joins TRBV24-1 and TRBJ2-7, with D perhaps assigned TRBD1 or TRBD2 (5 bases each). The germline V gene encodes CDR1 KGHDR and CDR2 SFDVKD. The germline V and J ends were trimmed by 7 bases and 5 bases, with 14 bases remaining between them. CDR3 length: 13 amino acids. The CDR3 reads CATRAGSSHEQYF. As DNA, the CDR3 is TGTGCCACCAGGGCAGGGAGTAGCCACGAGCAGTACTTC.

At least ten counts were recorded for this clonotype. The junction departs from the called germline gene at one end, perhaps through a read error. This chain connects TRBV28 to TRBJ2-7; the match to TRBD1 covers 9 bases. The CDR3 runs to 14 residues. In germline, CDR1 is MDHEN, CDR2 SYDVKM. Written as DNA, the CDR3 is TGTGCCAGTAGTTTAACAGGGGGCGCGTACGAGCAGTACTTC. This codes for CASSLTGGAYEQYF.

This clonotype occurred a few times. The chain has TRBV7-2 and TRBJ2-5; unclear D gene. This CDR3 contains 13 residues. Between the trimmed V and J ends, which lost 1 base and 4 bases, there was a span of 7 bases. CDR1 and CDR2 (germline): SGHTA, FQGNSA. This chain's CDR3 is CASSLVHGETQYF. DNA of the CDR3: TGTGCCAGCAGCTTAGTGCATGGAGAGACCCAGTACTTC.